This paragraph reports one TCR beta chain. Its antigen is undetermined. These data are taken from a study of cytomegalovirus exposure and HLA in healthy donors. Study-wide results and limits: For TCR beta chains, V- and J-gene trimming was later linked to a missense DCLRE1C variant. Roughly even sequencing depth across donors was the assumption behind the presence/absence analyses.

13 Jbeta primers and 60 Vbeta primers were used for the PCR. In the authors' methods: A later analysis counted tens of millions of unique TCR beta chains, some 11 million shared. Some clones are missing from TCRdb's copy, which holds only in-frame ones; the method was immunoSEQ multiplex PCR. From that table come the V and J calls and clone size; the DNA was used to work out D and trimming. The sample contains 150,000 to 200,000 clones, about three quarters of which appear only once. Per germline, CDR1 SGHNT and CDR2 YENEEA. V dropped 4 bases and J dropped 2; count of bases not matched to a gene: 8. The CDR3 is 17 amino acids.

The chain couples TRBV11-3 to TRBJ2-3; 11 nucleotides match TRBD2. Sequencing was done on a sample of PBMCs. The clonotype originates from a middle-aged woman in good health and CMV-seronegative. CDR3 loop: CASSSPGSGRATDTQYF. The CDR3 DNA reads TGTGCCAGCAGCTCCCCAGGTAGCGGGAGGGCCACAGATACGCAGTATTTT.